The sample holds many counts of the clone carrying this TCR beta chain. Using genomic DNA as the template, TCR beta VDJ and CDR3 profiling was carried out. In TCRdb, the reads were re-called with MiXCR into one record per CDR3 protein. The sample contains under 200,000 distinct CDR3 sequences, roughly 50% of which appear only once. Germline V gene lookup returns CDR1 GTSNPN and CDR2 SVGIG (reference sequence). V was pared by 4 bases and J by 3 bases, with 9 bases between. There are 13 residues in the CDR3. These data belong to a study of CD8+CD57+ T cells in acquired aplastic anemia. All patients picked for sequencing had shown, by flow cytometry, an expansion of CD8+CD57+ cells.

Sequences were obtained from sorted CD4+, CD8+, or CD8+CD57+ T cells (not recorded which) from PBMCs. V usage is TRBV30 and J usage is TRBJ1-4; D not certain. The receptor was isolated from a human donor with aplastic anemia. The CDR3 protein is CAWTPLANEKLFF. The CDR3 DNA is TGTGCCTGGACCCCCCTTGCTAATGAAAAACTGTTTTTT.